The 20 T cell receptor beta chains below come from one sample, sequenced in a study of shared clonotypes between healthy human individuals. Clones were sequenced by immunoSEQ multiplex PCR, and TCRdb holds only the in-frame ones, with some missing. Of about 2.3 million clones in the sample, around 92% are singletons; the top ten hold around 0.38%. The source material was naive CD4+ T cells from PBMCs. As for subset: CD45RA+ positively selected. These receptors were collected from a man aged 18 to 29 in good health. Some clones in this sample may be carry-over from other donors' samples.

The rearrangement links TRBV6-5 to TRBJ2-1, with D possibly matching TRBD2 (6 bases). Trimming stripped 6 bases from V and 10 bases from J, with 19 bases between. The germline V gene encodes CDR1 MNHEY and CDR2 SVGAGI. The CDR3 totals 14 residues. CDR3 DNA sequence: TGTGCCAGCAGCAGGGACTCAATTCGGGGAGAGCAGTTCTTC. Amino acid sequence: CASSRDSIRGEQFF.

In the case of this clone: Other DNA sequences in this sample translate to the same CDR3. This rearrangement joins TRBV7-8 to TRBJ1-1, with no clear D. The germline V and J ends were trimmed by 1 base and 1 base, with 7 bases remaining between them. Per germline, CDR1 SGHVS and CDR2 FQNEAQ. The CDR3 covers 14 residues. The CDR3 DNA sequence: TGTGCCAGCAGCTTAGGGGCAGGGAACACTGAAGCTTTCTTT. Amino acids: CASSLGAGNTEAFF.

V usage is TRBV7-9 and J usage is TRBJ2-2, with D perhaps matching TRBD1 (5 bases). This CDR3 has 17 amino acids. The V and J ends lost 0 bases and 4 bases respectively, with 15 bases between them. The germline gives CDR1 SEHNR, CDR2 FQNEAQ (reference sequence). The CDR3 protein is CASSLALAGPTTGELFF. The CDR3 DNA reads TGTGCCAGCAGCTTAGCGTTGGCAGGGCCTACCACCGGGGAGCTGTTTTTT.

This chain connects TRBV7-3 to TRBJ2-4, with TRBD1 as a possible D gene (5 bases). V was cut by 5 bases and J by 0 bases, with 20 bases left in between. The CDR3 runs to 18 residues. The germline CDR1 and CDR2 sequences are SGHTA and FQGTGA. The CDR3: CASSAGPPRALAKNIQYF. DNA of the CDR3: TGTGCCAGCAGCGCCGGACCCCCCAGGGCCTTAGCCAAAAACATTCAGTACTTC. The full variable domain, its missing parts supplied by reference TRBV7-3 and TRBJ2-4, is GAGVSQTPSNKVTEKGKYVELRCDPISGHTALYWYRQSLGQGPEFLIYFQGTGAADDSGLPNDRFFAVRPEGSVSTLKIQRTERGDSAVYLCASSAGPPRALAKNIQYFGAGTRLSVL.

Only one count was recorded for this clone. At the DNA level, this CDR3 is encoded by other sequences in the same sample as well. The gene calls are TRBV9 and TRBJ2-5; maybe TRBD1 (5 bases). V was pared by 0 bases and J by 2 bases, with 8 bases between. Germline V CDR1 and CDR2: SGDLS, YYNGEE. The CDR3 consists of 14 residues. The CDR3 region has the DNA TGTGCCAGCAGCGTAGGGGGCCAACAAGAGACCCAGTACTTC. This codes for CASSVGGQQETQYF.

Regarding this clone: This sample also contains other DNA sequences that code for the same CDR3. This chain joins TRBV30 and TRBJ2-5; TRBD2 aligns across 9 bases. From germline, CDR1 is GTSNPN and CDR2 SVGIG (reference sequence). The J segment lost 2 bases and the V segment lost 2 bases, leaving 6 bases of the junction unmatched. This CDR3 is 15 amino acids long. CDR3 region: CAWSLLAGSQETQYF. DNA for the CDR3: TGTGCCTGGAGTCTGCTAGCGGGATCACAAGAGACCCAGTACTTC.

The rearrangement links TRBV7-8 to TRBJ1-1; D perhaps matches TRBD1 (6 bases). The CDR3 length is 17 residues. CDR1 is SGHVS and CDR2 is FQNEAQ in the germline V gene. The germline V and J ends were trimmed by 1 base and 0 bases, with 15 bases remaining between them. The CDR3 here is CASSLGRDTRMNTEAFF. The CDR3 nucleotides read TGTGCCAGCAGCTTAGGGAGGGACACCCGCATGAACACTGAAGCTTTCTTT.

The rearrangement joins TRBV2 to TRBJ2-7; D is undetermined. V lost 5 bases to trimming and J lost 0 bases, with 14 bases between them. The germline CDR1 and CDR2 sequences are SNHLY and FYNNEI. The CDR3 sequence is 15 residues long. The CDR3: CASSTGVGSSYEQYF. CDR3 DNA: TGTGCCAGCAGTACCGGTGTGGGAAGCTCCTACGAGCAGTACTTC.

The genes are TRBV6-5 and TRBJ2-7; 7 bases line up with TRBD1. After removal of 7 bases from V and 1 base from J, the junction contained 7 bases not matched to a gene. From germline, CDR1 is MNHEY and CDR2 SVGAGI. This CDR3 has 14 residues. The CDR3 region has the DNA TGTGCCAGCAAGGGGGCGAGAGGATCCTACGAGCAGTACTTC. Amino acid sequence: CASKGARGSYEQYF.

Here the CDR3 reads CALASGVRQYF. In nucleotides, the CDR3 is TGTGCCTTAGCCTCGGGGGTCAGGCAGTATTTT. V is TRBV6-1 and J is TRBJ2-3; the D gene is possibly TRBD2 (6 bases). The CDR3 has 11 amino acids. Per germline, CDR1 MNHNS and CDR2 SASEGT. Trimming shortened V by 11 bases and J by 11 bases, and 17 bases separated the two germline ends.

The V call is TRBV5-4, the J call TRBJ1-1; 7 bases line up with TRBD1. Per germline, CDR1 SGHNT and CDR2 YYREEE (reference sequence). The CDR3 runs 17 residues. J lost 5 bases, V lost 5 bases, and 18 bases had no gene match. The DNA for the CDR3 is TGTGCCAGCAGTCGACCAACTCAACAGGGGATAGGGACTGAAGCTTTCTTT. Translating gives CASSRPTQQGIGTEAFF.

The rearrangement links TRBV5-1 to TRBJ2-5, with 10 bases lining up with TRBD2. The CDR3 has 17 amino acids. V shed 2 bases, J shed 3 bases, and the junction held 10 bases outside the gene matches. The germline gives CDR1 SGHRS, CDR2 YFSETQ. CDR3 loop: CASSLGLAARGEETQYF. The CDR3 coding sequence is TGCGCCAGCAGCTTAGGACTAGCGGCCAGGGGGGAAGAGACCCAGTACTTC.

The V gene is TRBV10-3, the J gene TRBJ1-2; no definite D call. There are 12 residues in the CDR3. Trimming pared 0 bases from V and 6 bases from J, leaving 5 bases between. CDR1 is ENHRY and CDR2 is SYGVKD in the germline V gene. In DNA, the CDR3 is TGTGCCATCAGTGAGTCCAGCAATGGCTACACCTTC. Residues: CAISESSNGYTF.

This rearrangement joins TRBV28 to TRBJ1-2, with D uncertain. CDR3 length: 12 amino acids. V gave up 4 bases and J gave up 8 bases, with 11 bases separating them. CDR1 MDHEN and CDR2 SYDVKM come from the germline V gene. The CDR3 is CASSSFWEGYTF. Here the CDR3 DNA reads TGTGCCAGCAGTTCGTTTTGGGAGGGCTACACCTTC.

The chain employs TRBV25-1 and TRBJ2-1; D may be TRBD2 (6 bases). CDR1 is MGHDK, CDR2 SYGVNS, per germline. The CDR3 is made up of 16 amino acids. The germline V and J ends were trimmed by 3 bases and 1 base, with 13 bases remaining between them. The chain's CDR3 is CASSDFSGRSYNEQFF. As DNA, the CDR3 is TGTGCCAGCAGTGATTTTTCTGGGAGGTCCTACAATGAGCAGTTCTTC.

This sequence joins TRBV28 and TRBJ1-2; D unclear. Germline-derived CDR1 and CDR2 are MDHEN and SYDVKM. The length of the CDR3 is 15 residues. V was shortened by 3 bases and J by 5 bases, with 16 bases between the two germline ends. CDR3 loop: CASSFPGLGLYGYTF. For the CDR3, the DNA is TGTGCCAGCAGTTTCCCGGGCCTCGGGCTGTATGGCTACACCTTC.

The chain has TRBV5-1 and TRBJ2-3, with 7 bases identical to TRBD2. V was pared by 6 bases and J by 2 bases, with 9 bases of the junction left unmatched. Germline values: CDR1 SGHRS, CDR2 YFSETQ. This CDR3 is built from 15 residues. In DNA form, the CDR3 reads TGCGCCAGCATCCCGGGAGGAGGGGCCACAGATACGCAGTATTTT. Translated: CASIPGGGATDTQYF.

This clone was recorded a few times. The genes are TRBV30 and TRBJ1-1, with 8 bases fitting TRBD1. Unmatched junction bases numbered 8, after V lost 6 bases and J lost 5 bases. Germline loops: CDR1 GTSNPN, CDR2 SVGIG (reference sequence). CDR3 length: 13 residues. CDR3 in amino acids: CACYWTGRTEAFF. CDR3 in DNA: TGTGCCTGCTATTGGACAGGGAGGACTGAAGCTTTCTTT.

This clone was counted a few times. V and J are TRBV5-1 and TRBJ1-3, with TRBD1 as a possible D gene (6 bases). V lost 4 bases and J 0 bases, leaving 8 bases between the germline ends. The germline V gene has CDR1 SGHRS and CDR2 YFSETQ. CDR3 size: 14 residues. In nucleotides, the CDR3 is TGCGCCAGCAGCAAGGACAGCTCTGGAAACACCATATATTTT. Its translation is CASSKDSSGNTIYF.

The V gene is TRBV2, the J gene TRBJ1-1; D possibly corresponds to TRBD1 (6 bases). The CDR3 totals 14 residues. Germline V gene lookup returns CDR1 SNHLY and CDR2 FYNNEI. Trimming shortened V by 10 bases and J by 0 bases, and 15 bases separated the two germline ends. The CDR3 region has the DNA TGTGCCACTCAAAACAGGGAGATGAACACTGAAGCTTTCTTT. This gives the protein CATQNREMNTEAFF.